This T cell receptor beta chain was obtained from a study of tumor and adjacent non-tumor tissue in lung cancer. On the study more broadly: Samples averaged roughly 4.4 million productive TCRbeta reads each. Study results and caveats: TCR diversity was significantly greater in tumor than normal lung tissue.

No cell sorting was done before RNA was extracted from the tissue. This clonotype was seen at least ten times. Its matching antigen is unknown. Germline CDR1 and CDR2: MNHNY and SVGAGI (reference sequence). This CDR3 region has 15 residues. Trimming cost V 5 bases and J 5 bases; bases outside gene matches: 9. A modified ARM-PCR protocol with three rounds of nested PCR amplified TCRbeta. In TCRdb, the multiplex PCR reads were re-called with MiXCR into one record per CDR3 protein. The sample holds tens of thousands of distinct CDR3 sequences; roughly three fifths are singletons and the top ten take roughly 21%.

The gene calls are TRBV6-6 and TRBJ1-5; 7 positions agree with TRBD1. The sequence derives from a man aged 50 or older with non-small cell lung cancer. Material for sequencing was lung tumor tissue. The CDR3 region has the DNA TGTGCCAGCAGTCCTAGACAGGGACCCTATCAGCCCCAGCATTTT. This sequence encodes CASSPRQGPYQPQHF.